Below, 10 T cell receptor beta chains from the same sample are listed, as sequenced in a study of T cells in Graves' hyperthyroidism and ophthalmopathy (dated by TCRdb to the late 2010s). The library was prepared using multiplex PCR. The instrument was an Illumina HiSeq 2000. Amplification of TCR beta CDR3 regions was carried out from RNA transcripts. For the first round of RT-PCR on the TCR CDR3, the HTBI primer set was used together with the Qiagen OneStep RT-PCR kit. Using fastp trimming at Q25 and MiXCR clonotype assembly, TCRdb reanalyzed the public sequencing data and kept in-frame beta chains. Under each unique CDR3 protein, matching rows form one entry showing the most common genes and DNA. Present in this sample are some 320,000 distinct CDR3 sequences, 12% to 15% of which were seen just once. The ten largest account for 34% of the sample. The sequencing sample was made of blood. The source of these receptors is a woman aged 40 to 55 with Graves' ophthalmopathy.

This clonotype was recorded at least ten times. The chain links TRBV28 to TRBJ2-3; D uncertain. V dropped 6 bases and J dropped 5 bases, with 12 bases sitting between them. Germline lookup yields CDR1 MDHEN and CDR2 SYDVKM. This CDR3 is built from 13 residues. The CDR3 nucleotides are TGTGCCAGCAGGGCCCATGGAATAGATACGCAGTATTTT. Protein: CASRAHGIDTQYF.

This chain joins TRBV11-2 and TRBJ2-7; D is perhaps TRBD2 (6 bases). Germline V lookup: CDR1 SGHAT, CDR2 FQNNGV. The CDR3 runs to 15 residues. V was shortened by 0 bases and J by 2 bases, with 11 bases between the two germline ends. The CDR3 reads CASSLDAGRTYEQYF. The CDR3 DNA reads as TGTGCCAGCAGCTTAGACGCGGGGCGGACCTACGAGCAGTACTTC.

This clonotype was seen at least ten times. The rearrangement links TRBV10-3 to TRBJ2-7; TRBD1 might be the D (6 bases). The CDR3 consists of 11 residues. Germline V gene lookup returns CDR1 ENHRY and CDR2 SYGVKD. The V gene lost 10 bases and the J gene lost 2 bases, with 9 bases spanning the gap. The CDR3 coding sequence is TGTGCCACCGGGACAACCTACGAGCAGTACTTC. Its protein product is CATGTTYEQYF.

For the CDR3, the DNA is TGTGCCAGCAGCCTACACCGGGCCCAGTACTTC. Translated, it gives CASSLHRAQYF. The genes are TRBV3-1 and TRBJ2-5; D not resolved. CDR3 size: 11 residues. Germline V gives CDR1 LGHDT, CDR2 YNNKEL (reference sequence). V was trimmed by 4 bases and J by 9 bases, leaving 9 bases between them.

This clonotype has ten or more counts. The J gene is TRBJ1-1, the V gene TRBV6-1; the D is unclear. The CDR3 is made up of 15 amino acids. V dropped 2 bases and J dropped 0 bases, with 10 bases sitting between them. Germline V gives CDR1 MNHNS, CDR2 SASEGT. Here the CDR3 reads CASSENWIMNTEAFF. CDR3 nucleotide sequence: TGTGCCAGCAGTGAAAATTGGATTATGAACACTGAAGCTTTCTTT.

The genes are TRBV5-1 and TRBJ2-1, with D unclear. CDR1 and CDR2 (germline): SGHRS, YFSETQ. Deletions cut 4 bases from V and 2 bases from J, with 16 bases between. CDR3 length equals 16 residues. CDR3 region: CASSPATGPTYNEQFF. The CDR3 DNA reads TGCGCCAGCAGCCCCGCGACGGGCCCTACCTACAATGAGCAGTTCTTC.

In DNA form, the CDR3 reads TGTGCCAGCAGTTCCGGACAGCGCGAAAAACTGTTTTTT. Protein sequence: CASSSGQREKLFF. The chain is built from TRBV28 and TRBJ1-4; a weak D match, TRBD1 (6 bases). CDR3 length: 13 residues. Trimming left V 4 bases short and J 8 bases short, with 11 bases between. The germline V gene has CDR1 MDHEN and CDR2 SYDVKM.

This clonotype was found many times. V gene TRBV27 combines with J gene TRBJ2-5; 7 bases match TRBD1. The CDR3 is made up of 14 amino acids. Germline V gene data show CDR1 as MNHEY and CDR2 as SMNVEV (reference sequence). The V gene end was trimmed by 3 bases and the J gene end by 8 bases; junction bases not matched to a gene: 9. This CDR3 reads CASSFYPGGETQYF. The CDR3 bases are TGTGCCAGCAGTTTTTACCCAGGGGGAGAAACCCAGTACTTC.

This clonotype was detected many times. The rearrangement joins TRBV19 to TRBJ1-3; TRBD1 matches at 7 bases. The germline CDR1 and CDR2 sequences are LNHDA and SQIVND (reference sequence). The ends lost 5 bases at V and 4 bases at J; junction bases unmatched: 11. The CDR3 loop spans 16 amino acids. The CDR3 loop is CASSAPTGRTGNTIYF. CDR3 nucleotides: TGTGCCAGTAGTGCGCCGACAGGGAGGACCGGAAACACCATATATTTT.

This clonotype was picked up many times. The chain combines TRBV9 with TRBJ2-7; 7 nucleotides agree with TRBD2. The CDR3 consists of 14 residues. V trimming: 0 bases; J trimming: 3 bases; junction bases outside the gene matches: 3. CDR1 and CDR2 from the germline V gene are SGDLS and YYNGEE. Here the CDR3 DNA reads TGTGCCAGCAGCGTAGGCGGGGGAGTCTACGAGCAGTACTTC. Its translation is CASSVGGGVYEQYF.